The 16 T cell receptor beta chains in this list originate from one sample, sequenced in a study of blood T cells in healthy people across ages. The authors ran a second PCR of 7 to 11 cycles using a sample-barcoded 5' primer and a J-beta primer mix. Each CDR3 protein gets one entry after TCRdb re-called the 5' RACE reads with MiXCR. Among around 1.5 million distinct CDR3 sequences, about 31% were seen once, and the ten largest hold around 11%. Sequenced material: blood. The receptors here all came from a woman in her twenties or thirties in good health.

This clonotype was seen a handful of times. The chain combines TRBV28 with TRBJ2-4; the D call may be TRBD1 or TRBD2 (5 bases each). The J call is uncertain, as TRBJ2-7 better fits the DNA end. The CDR3 consists of 14 residues. CDR1 MDHEN and CDR2 SYDVKM come from the germline V gene. As DNA, the CDR3 is TGTGCCAGCAGTTTGGTCCCCGGGGCCAACGAGCAGTACTTC. The encoded protein is CASSLVPGANEQYF.

The chain has TRBV20-1 and TRBJ2-3; D is uncertain. Germline CDR1 DFQATT, CDR2 SNEGSKA (reference sequence). This CDR3 comprises 11 residues. CDR3 in amino acids: CRPSPPDTQYF. The CDR3 DNA sequence: TGCAGGCCCTCCCCGCCAGATACGCAGTATTTT.

The V call is TRBV11-2, the J call TRBJ2-7; D gene unclear. This CDR3 has 18 residues. From germline, CDR1 is SGHAT and CDR2 FQNNGV. V shed 5 bases and J shed 0 bases, with 23 bases lying between them. CDR3 in amino acids: CASSLNSPGPPSSYEQYF. CDR3 coding DNA: TGTGCCAGCAGCCTGAACAGCCCCGGGCCCCCGAGCTCCTACGAGCAGTACTTC.

Concerning this clonotype itself: This may be a read error, as it is one base from a much larger clone. The rearrangement joins TRBV12-3 or TRBV12-4 to TRBJ2-3; D unclear. The CDR3 consists of 15 residues. Trimming took 3 bases from V and 2 from J, leaving 12 bases between them. The CDR3 coding sequence is TGTGCCAGCAGTTTGCTCTCCACCTCCACAGATACGCAGTATTTT. Protein: CASSLLSTSTDTQYF.

Turning to this clonotype: At one boundary the junction diverges from the germline segment, which might be a read error. V usage is TRBV28 and J usage is TRBJ2-6, with D perhaps matching TRBD1 (6 bases). Germline V gene sequence: CDR1 MDHEN, CDR2 SYDVKM. This CDR3 is 19 amino acids long. Here the CDR3 reads CASRQRAGVSFSGANVRTF. The CDR3 bases are TGTGCCAGCAGACAGAGGGCAGGGGTATCGTTCTCTGGGGCCAACGTCCGGACTTTC.

About this clonotype: A much larger clone is a single base away; this may be a read error. The CDR3 ends on some other residue instead of the conserved phenylalanine or tryptophan, so this is likely a read error. This rearrangement joins TRBV29-1 to TRBJ2-1; D may be TRBD2 (7 bases). Trimming took off 4 bases at V and 8 bases at J, with 18 bases between the two ends. Germline values: CDR1 SQVTM, CDR2 ANQGSEA. This CDR3 is 14 amino acids long. This chain's CDR3 is CSVVRGLGTDEQFL. The CDR3 nucleotides are TGCAGCGTTGTGCGGGGGCTAGGGACGGATGAGCAGTTCCTC.

This clonotype has at least ten counts. The V call is TRBV28, the J call TRBJ1-2, with TRBD1 as a possible D gene (6 bases). From germline, CDR1 is MDHEN and CDR2 SYDVKM. V lost 6 bases, J lost 2 bases, and 10 bases lay in between. This CDR3 spans 13 amino acids. The CDR3 nucleotides read TGTGCCAGCAGCCTTACAGGGAACTATGGCTACACCTTC. Encoded protein: CASSLTGNYGYTF.

To note about this clonotype: A much larger clone differs by one base, so this may be a read error. Because the CDR3 is missing its conserved closing phenylalanine or tryptophan, this is likely a read error. The genes are TRBV29-1 and TRBJ2-7, with D possibly called TRBD1 or TRBD2 (5 bases each). This CDR3 spans 13 amino acids. In germline, CDR1 is SQVTM, CDR2 ANQGSEA. Trimming shortened V by 4 bases and J by 0 bases, and 10 bases separated the two germline ends. Written as DNA, the CDR3 is TGCAGCGTTGGACGGGGCAACTCCTACGAGCAGTACCTC. Its protein product is CSVGRGNSYEQYL.

This clonotype was counted only a few times. The V and J genes are TRBV7-8 and TRBJ1-5; maybe TRBD1 (6 bases). V was clipped by 1 base and J by 5 bases, with 12 bases between them. The germline V gene has CDR1 SGHVS and CDR2 FQNEAQ. There are 15 residues in the CDR3. CDR3 in DNA: TGTGCCAGCAGCTTAGATGGAAGACAGGATCAGCCCCAGCATTTT. It translates to CASSLDGRQDQPQHF.

This sequence joins TRBV20-1 and TRBJ2-1; the D gene is possibly TRBD1 (6 bases). CDR1 is DFQATT, CDR2 SNEGSKA, per germline (reference sequence). This CDR3 has 16 residues. With 0 bases removed from V and 0 bases from J, the gap between germline ends came to 12 bases. CDR3 nucleotide sequence: TGCAGTGCTAGAGATATAGGACAGAGCTCCTACAATGAGCAGTTCTTC. Protein product: CSARDIGQSSYNEQFF.

This clonotype showed up many times. V gene TRBV20-1 combines with J gene TRBJ2-5; D is unresolved. The V gene's germline CDR1 is DFQATT and CDR2 SNEGSKA (reference sequence). Trimming stripped 0 bases from V and 2 bases from J, with 10 bases between. This CDR3 contains 14 residues. The CDR3 is CSARDPHVQETQYF. The CDR3 bases are TGCAGTGCTAGAGATCCGCACGTACAAGAGACCCAGTACTTC.

The J gene is TRBJ2-4, the V gene TRBV20-1; D is uncertain. The germline V and J ends were trimmed by 3 bases and 9 bases, with 15 bases remaining between them. CDR1 and CDR2 (germline): DFQATT, SNEGSKA (reference sequence). This CDR3 has 13 amino acids. CDR3 nucleotides: TGCAGTGCTAGCCCCAGTTCAGGTGGCATTCAGTACTTC. This gives the protein CSASPSSGGIQYF.

The gene calls are TRBV5-1 and TRBJ1-4; no firm D call. This CDR3 contains 13 residues. The V end lost 2 bases, the J end lost 8 bases, and 10 bases lay between the germline ends. The germline gives CDR1 SGHRS, CDR2 YFSETQ. CDR3 nucleotides: TGCGCCAGCAGCTTTGTACCTGGAGAAAAACTGTTTTTT. This codes for CASSFVPGEKLFF. Full variable domain (rest looked up from reference TRBV5-1 and TRBJ1-4): KAGVTQTPRYLIKTRGQQVTLSCSPISGHRSVSWYQQTPGQGLQFLFEYFSETQRNKGNFPGRFSGRQFSNSRSEMNVSTLELGDSALYLCASSFVPGEKLFFGSGTQLSVL.

In its sample, this clonotype was seen once. V usage is TRBV28 and J usage is TRBJ1-2; possibly TRBD1 for D (6 bases). The CDR3 spans 15 residues. The germline V gene has CDR1 MDHEN and CDR2 SYDVKM. With 7 bases removed from V and 7 bases from J, the gap between germline ends came to 22 bases. CDR3 coding DNA: TGTGCCAGCATTACGGAGGGGGGGAACCAGCGTGGCTACACCTTC. It encodes CASITEGGNQRGYTF.

Remarks on this clonotype: One junction end disagrees with the germline gene, perhaps due to a read error. The V and J genes are TRBV4-1 and TRBJ1-2; tentative D call: TRBD1 (6 bases). Germline lookup yields CDR1 MGHRA and CDR2 YSYEKL. CDR3 length equals 17 residues. The CDR3 is CVSSQDELFQDRRGYTF. The CDR3 DNA reads TGCGTCAGCAGCCAAGATGAACTTTTTCAGGACAGAAGGGGCTACACCTTC.

In this sample, this clonotype turned up a few times. V is TRBV5-1 and J is TRBJ2-1, with D perhaps being TRBD1 or TRBD2 (5 bases each). CDR3 length: 14 residues. V gave up 4 bases and J gave up 6 bases, with 14 bases separating them. Germline V CDR1 and CDR2: SGHRS, YFSETQ. The CDR3 DNA is TGCGCCAGCAGCAAACCGGGACCTAGCAATGAGCAGTTCTTC. As protein: CASSKPGPSNEQFF.